Below, 27 T cell receptor beta chains from the same sample are listed, as sequenced in a study of blood T cell repertoires in COVID-19. Assay: immunoSEQ multiplex PCR; the TCRdb copy retains only in-frame clones and omits some. The data hold roughly 100,000 clones, with about 90% observed a single time. The sequencing sample was made of peripheral blood. The receptors originated from an older woman with acute or convalescent COVID-19.

This chain connects TRBV18 to TRBJ2-3; TRBD2 aligns across 7 bases. Germline values: CDR1 KGHSH, CDR2 LQKENI. The CDR3 consists of 16 residues. The J segment lost 0 bases and the V segment lost 2 bases, leaving 5 bases of the junction unmatched. DNA of the CDR3: TGTGCCAGCTCACCAGGCGGGGGAACTAGCACAGATACGCAGTATTTT. Its translation: CASSPGGGTSTDTQYF.

CDR3 in DNA: TGTGCCAGCTCCCTAGGCGGTGCTAATGAAAAACTGTTTTTT. This encodes CASSLGGANEKLFF. V usage is TRBV7-9 and J usage is TRBJ1-4; D uncertain. Germline V gene sequence: CDR1 SEHNR, CDR2 FQNEAQ (reference sequence). Trimming took off 8 bases at V and 3 bases at J, with 13 bases between the two ends. CDR3 length equals 14 residues.

The rearrangement links TRBV6-6 to TRBJ1-5; 9 bases map to TRBD1. CDR1 is MNHNY, CDR2 SVGAGI, per germline (reference sequence). The V gene end was trimmed by 5 bases and the J gene end by 2 bases; junction bases not matched to a gene: 4. The CDR3 is made up of 15 amino acids. DNA for the CDR3: TGTGCCAGCAGTCCTGGGGACAGGGGCAATCAGCCCCAGCATTTT. Amino acid sequence: CASSPGDRGNQPQHF.

This chain connects TRBV19 to TRBJ2-1; 8 nucleotides agree with TRBD2. This CDR3 comprises 13 residues. The junction had 11 bases not matched to a gene; V was cut back by 10 bases and J by 9 bases. CDR1 LNHDA and CDR2 SQIVND come from the germline V gene (reference sequence). CDR3 nucleotide sequence: TGTGCCACCGGGACTAGAAGCTGGCCTGAGCAGTTCTTC. Its translation: CATGTRSWPEQFF. The whole variable domain, remainder taken from reference TRBV19 and TRBJ2-1, is DGGITQSPKYLFRKEGQNVTLSCEQNLNHDAMYWYRQDPGQGLRLIYYSQIVNDFQKGDIAEGYSVSREKKESFPLTVTSAQKNPTAFYLCATGTRSWPEQFFGPGTRLTVL.

The chain combines TRBV19 with TRBJ1-3; D is ambiguous. V lost 3 bases and J 0 bases, leaving 15 bases between the germline ends. The CDR3 extends over 17 amino acids. Germline V gene data show CDR1 as LNHDA and CDR2 as SQIVND (reference sequence). The CDR3 nucleotides read TGTGCCAGTAGTATGGGGAGACTACGAGACTCTGGAAACACCATATATTTT. Translating it yields CASSMGRLRDSGNTIYF.

This clone was counted a single time. V is TRBV6-5 and J is TRBJ2-1; 7 bases align to TRBD2. V trimming: 8 bases; J trimming: 5 bases; junction bases outside the gene matches: 12. The CDR3 has 15 residues. Germline V gene data show CDR1 as MNHEY and CDR2 as SVGAGI. In DNA, the CDR3 is TGTGCCAGCCTCGGGGGAGGGGCCGGGGACAATGAGCAGTTCTTC. It yields the protein CASLGGGAGDNEQFF.

The gene calls are TRBV2 and TRBJ1-2; unclear D gene. Germline V CDR1 and CDR2: SNHLY, FYNNEI. The CDR3 is made up of 13 amino acids. V lost 4 bases, J lost 3 bases, and 9 bases lay in between. The CDR3 DNA sequence: TGTGCCAGCAGTGTTAGCCTTGACTATGGCTACACCTTC. Translating it yields CASSVSLDYGYTF.

This clone was seen a single time. The chain employs TRBV5-6 and TRBJ1-1; 9 bases line up with TRBD1. The CDR3 is 16 residues long. J was trimmed by 4 bases and V by 3 bases; bases with no gene match: 10. Looked up from germline, CDR1 is SGHDT and CDR2 is YYEEEE. CDR3 nucleotides: TGTGCCAGCAGCTGGGGGGGGACAGGGCGTAGCACTGAAGCTTTCTTT. Translated: CASSWGGTGRSTEAFF. Full variable domain (missing parts from reference TRBV5-6 and TRBJ1-1): DAGVTQSPTHLIKTRGQQVTLRCSPKSGHDTVSWYQQALGQGPQFIFQYYEEEERQRGNFPDRFSGHQFPNYSSELNVNALLLGDSALYLCASSWGGTGRSTEAFFGQGTRLTVV.

The rearrangement joins TRBV9 to TRBJ2-4, with D tentatively TRBD1 (6 bases). Between the trimmed V and J ends, which lost 0 bases and 5 bases, there was a span of 9 bases. The CDR3 runs to 14 residues. The V gene's germline CDR1 is SGDLS and CDR2 YYNGEE. The CDR3 is CASSVGTDQNIQYF. CDR3 sequence (DNA): TGTGCCAGCAGCGTAGGGACAGACCAAAACATTCAGTACTTC.

This chain joins TRBV4-2 and TRBJ2-5, with 8 bases that match TRBD2. Germline loops: CDR1 LGHNA, CDR2 YNFKEQ. V lost 0 bases to trimming and J lost 5 bases; unmatched junction nucleotides: 5. The CDR3 has 15 residues. The CDR3 protein is CASSQEEASGETQYF. Here the CDR3 DNA reads TGTGCCAGCAGCCAAGAAGAGGCTAGCGGGGAGACCCAGTACTTC.

This clone was found once. DNA for the CDR3: TGCGCCAGCAGCCAAGTCGGAGGACGGGAATCGCCCCAGCATTTT. Protein: CASSQVGGRESPQHF. This chain uses TRBV4-1 with TRBJ1-5; D remains unclear. This CDR3 comprises 15 residues. V was cut by 1 base and J by 9 bases, with 16 bases left in between. CDR1 is MGHRA and CDR2 is YSYEKL in the germline V gene.

V usage is TRBV6-5 and J usage is TRBJ1-5; D not resolved. V lost 7 bases and J lost 3, with 10 bases in between. The CDR3 is 13 amino acids. Germline-derived CDR1 and CDR2 are MNHEY and SVGAGI. CDR3 sequence: CASTDGPNQPQHF. The CDR3 nucleotides read TGTGCCAGCACCGATGGGCCCAATCAGCCCCAGCATTTT.

The gene calls are TRBV7-8 and TRBJ2-1, with 10 nucleotides matching TRBD1. V lost 4 bases to trimming and J lost 8 bases; unmatched junction nucleotides: 5. This CDR3 is 14 amino acids long. CDR1 SGHVS and CDR2 FQNEAQ come from the germline V gene. CDR3 bases: TGTGCCAGCAGCTGGACAGGGGGTTCAGATGAGCAGTTCTTC. It encodes CASSWTGGSDEQFF.

V is TRBV27 and J is TRBJ2-1; 9 positions match TRBD2. Germline CDR1 MNHEY, CDR2 SMNVEV (reference sequence). The CDR3 length is 16 residues. Unmatched junction bases numbered 6, after V lost 2 bases and J lost 4 bases. CDR3 coding DNA: TGTGCCAGCAGTTTAGGCGGGAGGGGCAGATACAATGAGCAGTTCTTC. It translates to CASSLGGRGRYNEQFF.

The chain employs TRBV19 and TRBJ2-5; TRBD2 is a possible D gene (6 bases). The CDR3 runs 14 residues. Deletions cut 3 bases from V and 5 bases from J, with 13 bases between. Germline CDR1 reads LNHDA; CDR2 reads SQIVND (reference sequence). The CDR3 here is CASSMTGVGETQYF. CDR3 nucleotide sequence: TGTGCCAGTAGTATGACGGGAGTAGGGGAGACCCAGTACTTC.

J is TRBJ1-4 and V is TRBV7-2, with a weak D call TRBD1 (6 bases). The V end lost 1 base, the J end lost 5 bases, and 11 bases lay between the germline ends. Per the germline V gene, CDR1 is SGHTA and CDR2 is FQGNSA. CDR3 size: 15 residues. The chain's CDR3 is CASSLVPGVNEKLFF. CDR3 bases: TGTGCCAGCAGCTTAGTGCCAGGGGTAAATGAAAAACTGTTTTTT.

This chain uses TRBV7-2 with TRBJ2-7; 7 bases agree with TRBD1. The CDR3 runs to 16 residues. J lost 3 bases, V lost 5 bases, and 13 bases had no gene match. Germline values: CDR1 SGHTA, CDR2 FQGNSA. The CDR3 DNA follows: TGTGCCAGCAGCGACGACAGGGTGGTACTCGGCTACGAGCAGTACTTC. Translated: CASSDDRVVLGYEQYF.

The rearrangement uses TRBV4-2 and TRBJ2-7; TRBD2 agrees at 7 bases. The CDR3 has 14 residues. V lost 3 bases to trimming and J lost 4 bases; unmatched junction nucleotides: 6. From germline, CDR1 is LGHNA and CDR2 YNFKEQ. CDR3 in amino acids: CASSQGGGRYEQYF. Written as DNA, the CDR3 is TGTGCCAGCAGCCAGGGCGGGGGTCGGTACGAGCAGTACTTC.

The chain combines TRBV28 with TRBJ2-4; the match to TRBD1 covers 7 bases. The germline V gene has CDR1 MDHEN and CDR2 SYDVKM. The CDR3 consists of 17 residues. V lost 4 bases to trimming and J lost 3 bases; unmatched junction nucleotides: 12. CDR3 in DNA: TGTGCCAGCAGTTCTCCTACAGGGGTCATGGTCAAAAACATTCAGTACTTC. Translation: CASSSPTGVMVKNIQYF.

The chain links TRBV7-3 to TRBJ1-1; D may be TRBD1 (5 bases). This CDR3 spans 16 amino acids. The V and J ends lost 2 bases and 5 bases respectively, with 18 bases between them. Germline CDR1 is SGHTA and CDR2 is FQGTGA. The CDR3 bases are TGTGCCAGCAGCTTATCCCCCCCCGGGGCGGGGACTGAAGCTTTCTTT. Translation: CASSLSPPGAGTEAFF.

Concerning this clone itself: The same CDR3 can be traced to other DNA sequences in this sample. The chain has TRBV28 and TRBJ1-5; D remains ambiguous. CDR3 length: 13 amino acids. The V and J ends lost 3 bases and 4 bases respectively, with 7 bases between them. The V gene's germline CDR1 is MDHEN and CDR2 SYDVKM. The CDR3 here is CASSFSGNQPQHF. The CDR3 coding sequence is TGTGCCAGCAGTTTCTCCGGTAATCAGCCCCAGCATTTT.

The rearrangement uses TRBV11-3 and TRBJ2-7; a possible D gene is TRBD2 (7 bases). The CDR3 consists of 14 residues. Trimming pared 3 bases from V and 1 base from J, leaving 10 bases between. Germline V gene sequence: CDR1 SGHNT, CDR2 YENEEA. The CDR3: CASSFRGASYEQYV. The DNA for the CDR3 is TGTGCCAGCAGCTTCCGGGGGGCTTCCTACGAGCAGTACGTC.

This clone was seen once. The CDR3 nucleotides are TGTGCCAGCAGCCCAGACAGTCCTGGAAACACCATATATTTT. Its translation: CASSPDSPGNTIYF. The chain joins TRBV5-5 to TRBJ1-3; maybe TRBD1 (5 bases). Germline V gene data show CDR1 as SGHKS and CDR2 as YYEKEE (reference sequence). Between the trimmed V and J ends, which lost 4 bases and 2 bases, there was a span of 10 bases. This CDR3 has 14 residues.

The V call is TRBV3-1 (or the pseudogene TRBV3-2), the J call TRBJ1-2, with D hard to call. CDR3 size: 14 residues. V dropped 1 base and J dropped 5 bases, with 11 bases sitting between them. Germline-derived CDR1 and CDR2 are LGHDT and YNNKEL (reference sequence). CDR3 DNA: TGTGCCAGCAGCCAAGCAGAAACCATTTATGGCTACACCTTC. Translation: CASSQAETIYGYTF.

The chain combines TRBV27 with TRBJ1-5; unclear D gene. This CDR3 is 14 amino acids long. V dropped 6 bases and J dropped 3 bases, with 12 bases sitting between them. Germline values: CDR1 MNHEY, CDR2 SMNVEV (reference sequence). CDR3 bases: TGTGCCAGCAGCCCCTCACTTGTCAATCAGCCCCAGCATTTT. Its protein product is CASSPSLVNQPQHF.

The chain carries TRBV7-9 and TRBJ2-3; 8 bases agree with TRBD2. J lost 2 bases, V lost 2 bases, and 15 bases had no gene match. CDR1 and CDR2 (germline): SEHNR, FQNEAQ (reference sequence). This CDR3 has 19 residues. CDR3 protein: CASSLRRGLAGLNTDTQYF. CDR3 nucleotides: TGTGCCAGCAGCTTACGTAGGGGTTTAGCGGGGCTGAACACAGATACGCAGTATTTT.

This clone was observed a single time. The V call is TRBV3-1 (or the pseudogene TRBV3-2), the J call TRBJ1-2; TRBD1 aligns across 12 bases. There are 16 residues in the CDR3. After removal of 1 base from V and 7 bases from J, the junction contained 7 bases not matched to a gene. The germline gives CDR1 LGHDT, CDR2 YNNKEL (reference sequence). In nucleotides, the CDR3 is TGTGCCAGCAGCCAAGTTGGGGGACAGGGGGCATTTGGCTACACCTTC. Protein sequence: CASSQVGGQGAFGYTF.